This T cell receptor beta chain was recorded in a study of blood T cell repertoires in COVID-19. At the level of the study: Some COVID-19 samples were acute and others convalescent; all came from the United States, Italy and Spain. Nucleic acid was either cDNA or gDNA, and it came from T cells, B-cell-depleted T cells, or PBMCs.

As processed by the authors: By means of reference gene primer amplification, nucleated cell counts were estimated. Only in-frame clones appear in the TCRdb table, and some are missing; sequencing was by immunoSEQ multiplex PCR. Clone size and the V and J calls come from that table; the DNA yielded D and trimming. This sample carries about 140,000 clones, roughly 89% of them seen once, and the ten largest clones take 4.3%. The CDR3 is 13 amino acids. Trimming cost V 7 bases and J 2 bases, with 11 bases left between them. The gene calls are TRBV12-3 or TRBV12-4 and TRBJ1-1, with D unclear. Sequenced material: peripheral blood. The source of this sequence is a woman in her thirties or forties with acute or convalescent COVID-19. The CDR3 bases are TGTGCCAGCACCCCGACACGAAACACTGAAGCTTTCTTT. Its protein is CASTPTRNTEAFF.